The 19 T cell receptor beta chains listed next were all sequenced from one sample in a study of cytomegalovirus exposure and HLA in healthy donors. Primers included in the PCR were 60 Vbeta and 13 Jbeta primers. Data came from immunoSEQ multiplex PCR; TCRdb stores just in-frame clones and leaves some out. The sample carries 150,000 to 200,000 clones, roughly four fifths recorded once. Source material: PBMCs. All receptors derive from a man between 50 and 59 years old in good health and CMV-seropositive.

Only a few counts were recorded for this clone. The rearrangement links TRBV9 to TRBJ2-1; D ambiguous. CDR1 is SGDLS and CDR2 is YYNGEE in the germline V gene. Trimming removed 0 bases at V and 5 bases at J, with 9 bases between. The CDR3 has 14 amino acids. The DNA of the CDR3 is TGTGCCAGCAGCGTAGTAAGTGAGGACAATGAGCAGTTCTTC. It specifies CASSVVSEDNEQFF.

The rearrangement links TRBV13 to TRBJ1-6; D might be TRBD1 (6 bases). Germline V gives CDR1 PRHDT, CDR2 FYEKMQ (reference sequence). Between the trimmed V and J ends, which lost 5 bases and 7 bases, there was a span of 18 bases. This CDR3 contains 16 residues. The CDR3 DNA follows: TGTGCCAGCAGCAGCCGAATAGACAGGAGCAATTCACCCCTCCACTTT. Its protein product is CASSSRIDRSNSPLHF.

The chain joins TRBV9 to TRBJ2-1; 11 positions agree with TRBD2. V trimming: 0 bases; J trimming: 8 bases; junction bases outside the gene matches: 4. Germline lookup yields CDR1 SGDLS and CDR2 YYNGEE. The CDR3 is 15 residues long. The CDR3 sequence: CASSVAVAGGDEQFF. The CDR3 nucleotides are TGTGCCAGCAGCGTAGCGGTAGCGGGAGGGGATGAGCAGTTCTTC. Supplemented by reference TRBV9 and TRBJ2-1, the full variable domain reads DSGVTQTPKHLITATGQRVTLRCSPRSGDLSVYWYQQSLDQGLQFLIQYYNGEERAKGNILERFSAQQFPDLHSELNLSSLELGDSALYFCASSVAVAGGDEQFFGPGTRLTVL.

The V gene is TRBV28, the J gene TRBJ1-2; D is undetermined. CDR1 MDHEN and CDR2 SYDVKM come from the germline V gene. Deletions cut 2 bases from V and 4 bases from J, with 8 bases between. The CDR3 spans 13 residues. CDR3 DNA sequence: TGTGCCAGCAGTTTAAAGACTAGCTATGGCTACACCTTC. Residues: CASSLKTSYGYTF.

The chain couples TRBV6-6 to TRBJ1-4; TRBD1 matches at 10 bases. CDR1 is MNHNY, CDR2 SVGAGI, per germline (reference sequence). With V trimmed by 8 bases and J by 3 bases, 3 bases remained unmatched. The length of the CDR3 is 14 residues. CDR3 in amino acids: CASSDRGANEKLFF. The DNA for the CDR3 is TGTGCCAGCTCGGACAGGGGGGCTAATGAAAAACTGTTTTTT.

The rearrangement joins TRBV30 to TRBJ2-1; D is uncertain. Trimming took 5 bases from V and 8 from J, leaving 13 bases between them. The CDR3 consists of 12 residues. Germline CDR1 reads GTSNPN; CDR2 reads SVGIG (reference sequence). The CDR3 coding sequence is TGTGCCTGGGATTGGTCAACGGATGAGCAGTTCTTC. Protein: CAWDWSTDEQFF. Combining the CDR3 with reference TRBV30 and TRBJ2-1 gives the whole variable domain SQTIHQWPATLVQPVGSPLSLECTVEGTSNPNLYWYRQAAGRGLQLLFYSVGIGQISSEVPQNLSASRPQDRQFILSSKKLLLSDSGFYLCAWDWSTDEQFFGPGTRLTVL.

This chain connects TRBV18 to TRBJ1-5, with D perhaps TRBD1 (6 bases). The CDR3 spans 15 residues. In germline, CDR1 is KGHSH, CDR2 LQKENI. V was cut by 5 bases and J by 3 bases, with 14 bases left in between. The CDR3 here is CASSVGGGYNQPQHF. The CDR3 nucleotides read TGTGCCAGCTCAGTGGGAGGGGGGTACAATCAGCCCCAGCATTTT. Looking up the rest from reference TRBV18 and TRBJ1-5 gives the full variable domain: NAGVMQNPRHLVRRRGQEARLRCSPMKGHSHVYWYRQLPEEGLKFMVYLQKENIIDESGMPKERFSAEFPKEGPSILRIQQVVRGDSAAYFCASSVGGGYNQPQHFGDGTRLSIL.

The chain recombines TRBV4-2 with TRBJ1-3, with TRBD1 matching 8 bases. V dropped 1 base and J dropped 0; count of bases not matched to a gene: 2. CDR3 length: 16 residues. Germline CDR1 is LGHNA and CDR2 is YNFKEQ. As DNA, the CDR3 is TGTGCCAGCAGCCAAGGACAGGGGAGCTCTGGAAACACCATATATTTT. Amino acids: CASSQGQGSSGNTIYF.

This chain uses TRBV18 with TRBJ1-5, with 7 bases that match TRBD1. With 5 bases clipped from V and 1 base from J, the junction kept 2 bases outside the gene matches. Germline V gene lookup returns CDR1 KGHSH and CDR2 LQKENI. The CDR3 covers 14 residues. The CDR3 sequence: CASSTTGSNQPQHF. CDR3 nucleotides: TGTGCCAGCTCAACGACAGGGAGCAATCAGCCCCAGCATTTT.

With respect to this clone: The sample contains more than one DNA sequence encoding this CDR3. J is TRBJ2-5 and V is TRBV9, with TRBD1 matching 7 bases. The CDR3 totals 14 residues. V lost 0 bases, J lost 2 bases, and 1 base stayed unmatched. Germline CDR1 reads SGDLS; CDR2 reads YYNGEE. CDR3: CASSVAGGQETQYF. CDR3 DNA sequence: TGTGCCAGCAGCGTAGCAGGGGGACAAGAGACCCAGTACTTC.

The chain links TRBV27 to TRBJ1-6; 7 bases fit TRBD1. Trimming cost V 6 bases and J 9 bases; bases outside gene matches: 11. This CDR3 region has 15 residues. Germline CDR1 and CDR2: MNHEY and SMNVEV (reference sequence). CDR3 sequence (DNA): TGTGCCAGCAGGCACTCCGGGACAGCCCTTTCACCCCTCCACTTT. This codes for CASRHSGTALSPLHF.

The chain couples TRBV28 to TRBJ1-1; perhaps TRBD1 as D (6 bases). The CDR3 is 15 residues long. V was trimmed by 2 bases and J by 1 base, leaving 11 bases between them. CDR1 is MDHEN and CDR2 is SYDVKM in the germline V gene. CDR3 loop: CASSLTGLGNTEAFF. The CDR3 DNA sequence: TGTGCCAGCAGTTTAACAGGGCTGGGGAACACTGAAGCTTTCTTT.

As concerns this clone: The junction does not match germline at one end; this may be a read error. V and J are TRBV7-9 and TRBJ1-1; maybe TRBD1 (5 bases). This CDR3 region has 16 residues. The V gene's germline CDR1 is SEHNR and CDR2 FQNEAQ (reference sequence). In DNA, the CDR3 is TGTTCCAGCAGCATGGATCGTGGGGGGAGGGGCACTGAAGCTTTCTTT. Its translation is CSSSMDRGGRGTEAFF.

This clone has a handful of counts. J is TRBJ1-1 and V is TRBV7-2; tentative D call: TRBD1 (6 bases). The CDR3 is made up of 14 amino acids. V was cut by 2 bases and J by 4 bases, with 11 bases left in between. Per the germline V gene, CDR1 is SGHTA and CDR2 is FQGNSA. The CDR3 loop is CASSLQGYGTEAFF. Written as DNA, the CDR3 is TGTGCCAGCAGCTTACAGGGGTACGGCACTGAAGCTTTCTTT.

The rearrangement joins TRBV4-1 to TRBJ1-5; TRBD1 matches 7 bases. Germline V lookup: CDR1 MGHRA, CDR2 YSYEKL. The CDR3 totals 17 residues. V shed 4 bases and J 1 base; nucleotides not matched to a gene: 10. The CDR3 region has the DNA TGCGCCAGCAGCCTCTACAGGGGATCGCGGAGCAATCAGCCCCAGCATTTT. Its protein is CASSLYRGSRSNQPQHF.

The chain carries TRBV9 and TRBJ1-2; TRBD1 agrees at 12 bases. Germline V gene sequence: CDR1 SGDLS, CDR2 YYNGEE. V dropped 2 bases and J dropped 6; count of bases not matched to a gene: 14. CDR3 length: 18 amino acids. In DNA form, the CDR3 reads TGTGCCAGCAGCGTCGGCTCCTGGGCGGGACAGGGGGCGGATGGCTACACCTTC. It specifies CASSVGSWAGQGADGYTF.

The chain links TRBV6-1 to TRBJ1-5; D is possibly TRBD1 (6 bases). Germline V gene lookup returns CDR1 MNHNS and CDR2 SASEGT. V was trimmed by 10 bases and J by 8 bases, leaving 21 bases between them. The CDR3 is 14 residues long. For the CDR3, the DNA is TGTGCCATCAAAGTATCCGCAGGGGTAGAGCCCCAGCATTTT. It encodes CAIKVSAGVEPQHF.

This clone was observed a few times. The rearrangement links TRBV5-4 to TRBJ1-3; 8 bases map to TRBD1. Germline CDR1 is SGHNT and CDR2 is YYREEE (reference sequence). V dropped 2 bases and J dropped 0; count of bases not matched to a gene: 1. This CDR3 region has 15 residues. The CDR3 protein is CASSLQGGSGNTIYF. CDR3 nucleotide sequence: TGTGCCAGCAGCTTACAGGGGGGCTCTGGAAACACCATATATTTT.

The CDR3 reads CASSQGPTAGSYEQYF. CDR3 DNA sequence: TGCGCCAGCAGCCAAGGTCCAACAGCGGGCTCCTACGAGCAGTACTTC. This chain joins TRBV4-3 and TRBJ2-7, with D perhaps matching TRBD2 (6 bases). The CDR3 sequence is 16 residues long. The V and J ends lost 1 base and 0 bases respectively, with 13 bases between them. Germline values: CDR1 LGHNA, CDR2 YSLEER.